Listed below are T cell receptor beta chains from one sample, sequenced in a study of radiation and T cells in renal cell carcinoma. Assay: immunoSEQ multiplex PCR; the TCRdb copy retains only in-frame clones and omits some. The sample lists roughly 120,000 clones, roughly 80% occurring once. The input for sequencing was blood, taken from a patient whose treatment included radiotherapy and nephrectomy. All receptors derive from a woman aged 55-69 years with renal cell carcinoma. Both conserved end residues are part of each CDR3. The order of the fields is clone size, V gene, CDR3 length, D gene, J gene, CDR3 DNA, CDR3 protein. D genes are given only for firm matches. Only some rows state a clone size, as once, few, many or a class for expanded clones.

abundance: .; v_gene: TRBV7-9; len: 13; d_gene: .; j_gene: TRBJ2-7; CDR3nt: TGTGCCAGCAGCTCAGGACCGAGCTACGAGCAGTACTTC; CDR3aa: CASSSGPSYEQYF
abundance: few; v_gene: TRBV9; len: 15; d_gene: TRBD1; j_gene: TRBJ1-2; CDR3nt: TGTGCCAGCAGCGTAGACCCACAGGGGGCGTATGGCTACACCTTC; CDR3aa: CASSVDPQGAYGYTF
abundance: .; v_gene: TRBV27; len: 15; d_gene: TRBD1; j_gene: TRBJ2-2; CDR3nt: TGTGCCAGCAGGAGACAGGGTCCATTCACCGGGGAGCTGTTTTTT; CDR3aa: CASRRQGPFTGELFF
abundance: few; v_gene: TRBV7-9; len: 16; d_gene: TRBD1; j_gene: TRBJ1-4; CDR3nt: TGTGCCAGCAGCTTATCCCGGACAGGGGGAGGTGAAAAACTGTTTTTT; CDR3aa: CASSLSRTGGGEKLFF
abundance: .; v_gene: TRBV29-1; len: 13; d_gene: .; j_gene: TRBJ1-2; CDR3nt: TGCAGCGTTGATGCCCAGGTCCTAGGTGGCTACACCTTC; CDR3aa: CSVDAQVLGGYTF
abundance: .; v_gene: TRBV6-1; len: 15; d_gene: .; j_gene: TRBJ2-5; CDR3nt: TGTGCCTCTTGTCGGGCAGGAGTGTACCAAGAGACCCAGTACTTC; CDR3aa: CASCRAGVYQETQYF
abundance: once; v_gene: TRBV5-4; len: 18; d_gene: TRBD1; j_gene: TRBJ1-6; CDR3nt: TGTGCCAGCAGCCCAGGGGGTTTGACTTACCTTGGTAATTCACCCCTCCACTTT; CDR3aa: CASSPGGLTYLGNSPLHF
abundance: once; v_gene: TRBV10-3; len: 15; d_gene: .; j_gene: TRBJ1-5; CDR3nt: TGTGCCATCAGTAGTGGTCAGTCAAGCAATCAGCCCCAGCATTTT; CDR3aa: CAISSGQSSNQPQHF
abundance: .; v_gene: TRBV4-1; len: 17; d_gene: TRBD2; j_gene: TRBJ2-1; CDR3nt: TGCGCCAGCAGCCCAAGACTAGCGGGGGGTACCTACAATGAGCAGTTCTTC; CDR3aa: CASSPRLAGGTYNEQFF
abundance: .; v_gene: TRBV2; len: 17; d_gene: TRBD2; j_gene: TRBJ2-5; CDR3nt: TGTGCCAGCAGTGTCGATCCTAGCGGGAGGCACCAAGAGACCCAGTACTTC; CDR3aa: CASSVDPSGRHQETQYF
abundance: .; v_gene: TRBV5-6; len: 18; d_gene: TRBD2; j_gene: TRBJ2-5; CDR3nt: TGTGCCAGCAGCTCCTCCGGACTAGCGGGGGGCTGGGAAGAGACCCAGTACTTC; CDR3aa: CASSSSGLAGGWEETQYF
abundance: .; v_gene: TRBV7-3; len: 13; d_gene: .; j_gene: TRBJ2-3; CDR3nt: TGTGCCAGCAGCTTAAGCTCGGCAGATACGCAGTATTTT; CDR3aa: CASSLSSADTQYF
abundance: .; v_gene: TRBV7-9; len: 13; d_gene: TRBD1; j_gene: TRBJ1-2; CDR3nt: TGTGCCAGCAGACGGGACAGAACCTATGGCTACACCTTC; CDR3aa: CASRRDRTYGYTF
abundance: .; v_gene: TRBV20-1; len: 11; d_gene: .; j_gene: TRBJ1-2; CDR3nt: TGCAGTGCTATTACCGGGGGCGGCTACACCTTC; CDR3aa: CSAITGGGYTF
abundance: .; v_gene: TRBV7-9; len: 13; d_gene: .; j_gene: TRBJ2-1; CDR3nt: TGTGCCAGCAGACTACCGTACTACAATGAGCAGTTCTTC; CDR3aa: CASRLPYYNEQFF
abundance: .; v_gene: TRBV5-6; len: 13; d_gene: .; j_gene: TRBJ1-2; CDR3nt: TGTGCCAGCAGCTTGACCTCCAGGGATGGCTACACCTTC; CDR3aa: CASSLTSRDGYTF
abundance: .; v_gene: TRBV4-1; len: 13; d_gene: TRBD2; j_gene: TRBJ2-7; CDR3nt: TGCGCCAGCAGCCCCCAGGGAGGGTTCGAGCAGTACTTC; CDR3aa: CASSPQGGFEQYF
abundance: once; v_gene: TRBV2; len: 16; d_gene: TRBD1; j_gene: TRBJ2-1; CDR3nt: TGTGCCAGCACTAAGAAGGGGACAGGGGGCTACAATGAGCAGTTCTTC; CDR3aa: CASTKKGTGGYNEQFF
abundance: .; v_gene: TRBV19; len: 17; d_gene: .; j_gene: TRBJ1-5; CDR3nt: TGTGCCAGTAGTATACGAAAGGGGGACTCCCCGGGGCAGCCCCAGCATTTT; CDR3aa: CASSIRKGDSPGQPQHF
abundance: .; v_gene: TRBV6-6; len: 14; d_gene: .; j_gene: TRBJ1-5; CDR3nt: TGTGCCAGCAGTTACCGGGGTATCAATCAGCCCCAGCATTTT; CDR3aa: CASSYRGINQPQHF
abundance: once; v_gene: TRBV27; len: 15; d_gene: TRBD2; j_gene: TRBJ2-7; CDR3nt: TGTGCCAGCAGTCCGGGACTAGCGCTATCCTACGAGCAGTACTTC; CDR3aa: CASSPGLALSYEQYF
abundance: many; v_gene: TRBV9; len: 12; d_gene: .; j_gene: TRBJ1-1; CDR3nt: TGTGCCAGCAGCGTAGCAAACACTGAAGCTTTCTTT; CDR3aa: CASSVANTEAFF
abundance: once; v_gene: TRBV10-1; len: 13; d_gene: .; j_gene: TRBJ1-4; CDR3nt: TGCGCCGGTAATCGACGGTGGGGGGAAAAACTGTTTTTT; CDR3aa: CAGNRRWGEKLFF
abundance: .; v_gene: TRBV5-6; len: 13; d_gene: TRBD1; j_gene: TRBJ2-1; CDR3nt: TGTGCCAGCAGCGGGACAGGTATCCATGAGCAGTTCTTC; CDR3aa: CASSGTGIHEQFF
abundance: .; v_gene: TRBV7-6; len: 15; d_gene: TRBD1; j_gene: TRBJ2-2; CDR3nt: TGTGCCAGCAGCCCGTTGGGACAGGGCACCGGGGAGCTGTTTTTT; CDR3aa: CASSPLGQGTGELFF
abundance: .; v_gene: TRBV7-3; len: 15; d_gene: .; j_gene: TRBJ2-1; CDR3nt: TGTGCCAGCAGCTTAATGGGTAGCTCCTACAATGAGCAGTTCTTC; CDR3aa: CASSLMGSSYNEQFF
abundance: once; v_gene: TRBV5-4; len: 14; d_gene: TRBD1; j_gene: TRBJ2-1; CDR3nt: TGTGCCAGCAGCTCGACAGGGGGCATGAATGAGCAGTTCTTC; CDR3aa: CASSSTGGMNEQFF
abundance: .; v_gene: TRBV2; len: 13; d_gene: .; j_gene: TRBJ1-2; CDR3nt: TGTGCCAGCAGTGTGGGCGGTCTCGCCGGCTACACCTTC; CDR3aa: CASSVGGLAGYTF
abundance: .; v_gene: TRBV30; len: 13; d_gene: .; j_gene: TRBJ1-1; CDR3nt: TGTGCCTCATCTGGCAGGGGGAACACTGAAGCTTTCTTT; CDR3aa: CASSGRGNTEAFF
abundance: .; v_gene: TRBV7-9; len: 15; d_gene: TRBD1; j_gene: TRBJ2-4; CDR3nt: TGTGCCAGCGGGACAGAGGGCTATCCCAAAAACATTCAGTACTTC; CDR3aa: CASGTEGYPKNIQYF
abundance: .; v_gene: TRBV5-4; len: 14; d_gene: .; j_gene: TRBJ2-1; CDR3nt: TGTGCCAGCAGCTTTGAACTAGCTAGAGCTGAGCAGTTCTTC; CDR3aa: CASSFELARAEQFF
abundance: .; v_gene: TRBV5-6; len: 14; d_gene: .; j_gene: TRBJ1-3; CDR3nt: TGTGCCAGCAGCTTACAGGGTGTTGGAAACACCATATATTTT; CDR3aa: CASSLQGVGNTIYF
abundance: .; v_gene: TRBV6-5; len: 15; d_gene: .; j_gene: TRBJ2-1; CDR3nt: TGTGCCAGCAGATCCGGGACCTCCCCCTATAATGAGCAGTTCTTC; CDR3aa: CASRSGTSPYNEQFF
abundance: .; v_gene: TRBV5-1; len: 13; d_gene: .; j_gene: TRBJ1-1; CDR3nt: TGCGCCAGCAGCCTTGCGCAGTTAAATGAAGCTTTCTTT; CDR3aa: CASSLAQLNEAFF
abundance: .; v_gene: TRBV6-6; len: 15; d_gene: .; j_gene: TRBJ1-1; CDR3nt: TGTGCCAGCAGTTACCCGGCGGCGATGAACACTGAAGCTTTCTTT; CDR3aa: CASSYPAAMNTEAFF
abundance: .; v_gene: TRBV7-2; len: 15; d_gene: TRBD1; j_gene: TRBJ1-5; CDR3nt: TGTGCCAGCAGCCCCGGGACAGGGAGCAATCAGCCCCAGCATTTT; CDR3aa: CASSPGTGSNQPQHF
abundance: .; v_gene: TRBV4-3; len: 14; d_gene: .; j_gene: TRBJ2-7; CDR3nt: TGCGCCAGCAGCCAAGGACCAGGCTCCTACGAGCAGTACTTC; CDR3aa: CASSQGPGSYEQYF
abundance: .; v_gene: TRBV19; len: 16; d_gene: TRBD1; j_gene: TRBJ1-5; CDR3nt: TGTGCCAGTACAGGGACAGGGGGAAATAGCAATCAGCCCCAGCATTTT; CDR3aa: CASTGTGGNSNQPQHF
abundance: .; v_gene: TRBV10-3; len: 13; d_gene: .; j_gene: TRBJ2-7; CDR3nt: TGTGCCATCAGGGGCGGAGCGCCTCCCGAGCAGTACTTC; CDR3aa: CAIRGGAPPEQYF
abundance: few; v_gene: TRBV7-9; len: 13; d_gene: .; j_gene: TRBJ1-4; CDR3nt: TGTGCCAGCAGCCCCCTCAGGGCCGAAAAACTGTTTTTT; CDR3aa: CASSPLRAEKLFF
abundance: .; v_gene: TRBV7-6; len: 14; d_gene: .; j_gene: TRBJ2-7; CDR3nt: TGTGCCAGCAGCCCCCCAGGGGCTAGGTACGAGCAGTACTTC; CDR3aa: CASSPPGARYEQYF
abundance: .; v_gene: TRBV7-6; len: 12; d_gene: .; j_gene: TRBJ1-1; CDR3nt: TGTGCCAGCGAAGACAAGAACACTGAAGCTTTCTTT; CDR3aa: CASEDKNTEAFF
abundance: .; v_gene: TRBV6-5; len: 14; d_gene: TRBD1; j_gene: TRBJ1-2; CDR3nt: TGTGCCAGCCATTCTCCGGGACAGGGGTATGGCTACACCTTC; CDR3aa: CASHSPGQGYGYTF
abundance: few; v_gene: TRBV5-1; len: 14; d_gene: .; j_gene: TRBJ1-1; CDR3nt: TGCGCCAGCAGCTTGGTAGGGGGTAACACTGAAGCTTTCTTT; CDR3aa: CASSLVGGNTEAFF
abundance: .; v_gene: TRBV20-1; len: 10; d_gene: .; j_gene: TRBJ2-1; CDR3nt: TGCAGTGCTTGGGGGGATGAGCAGTTCTTC; CDR3aa: CSAWGDEQFF
abundance: .; v_gene: TRBV25-1; len: 17; d_gene: .; j_gene: TRBJ2-6; CDR3nt: TGTGCCAGCAGTGGAAACAGGGAAACCTCTGGGGCCAACGTCCTGACTTTC; CDR3aa: CASSGNRETSGANVLTF
abundance: .; v_gene: TRBV29-1; len: 13; d_gene: TRBD2; j_gene: TRBJ2-2; CDR3nt: TGCAGCGTGGCTAGCGGGGGTACCGGGGAGCTGTTTTTT; CDR3aa: CSVASGGTGELFF
abundance: .; v_gene: TRBV6-9; len: 17; d_gene: TRBD2; j_gene: TRBJ2-3; CDR3nt: TGTGCCAGCAGTTATCCAATCTTAGCGGGCGATACAGATACGCAGTATTTT; CDR3aa: CASSYPILAGDTDTQYF
abundance: .; v_gene: TRBV2; len: 14; d_gene: TRBD1; j_gene: TRBJ1-1; CDR3nt: TGTGCCAGCAGTGAAGGGGGACAGGGATTTCGAGCTTTCTTT; CDR3aa: CASSEGGQGFRAFF
abundance: few; v_gene: TRBV6-1; len: 12; d_gene: .; j_gene: TRBJ1-2; CDR3nt: TGTGCCAGTAGTAGGGCTAACTATGGCTACACCTTC; CDR3aa: CASSRANYGYTF
abundance: .; v_gene: TRBV19; len: 15; d_gene: TRBD1; j_gene: TRBJ1-6; CDR3nt: TGTGCCAGTAGTACCGGACAGGGTGCGGGGTCACCCCTCCACTTT; CDR3aa: CASSTGQGAGSPLHF
abundance: .; v_gene: TRBV7-8; len: 14; d_gene: .; j_gene: TRBJ2-1; CDR3nt: TGTGCCAGCAGCTTAGTGTTCGGGGGCCATGAGCAGTTCTTC; CDR3aa: CASSLVFGGHEQFF
abundance: .; v_gene: TRBV7-9; len: 12; d_gene: .; j_gene: TRBJ2-5; CDR3nt: TGTGCCAGCAGCTTCGGCTGGGAGACCCAGTACTTC; CDR3aa: CASSFGWETQYF
abundance: .; v_gene: TRBV19; len: 11; d_gene: .; j_gene: TRBJ1-1; CDR3nt: TGTGCCAGTAGTATGCGATATGAAGCTTTCTTT; CDR3aa: CASSMRYEAFF
abundance: .; v_gene: TRBV7-6; len: 15; d_gene: .; j_gene: TRBJ2-5; CDR3nt: TGTGCCAGCAGCCTCCGGATGGCAGGGCAAGAGACCCAGTACTTC; CDR3aa: CASSLRMAGQETQYF
abundance: .; v_gene: TRBV19; len: 15; d_gene: TRBD1; j_gene: TRBJ2-2; CDR3nt: TGTGCCAGTAGTATGAAGGGGGCGCACACCGGGGAGCTGTTTTTT; CDR3aa: CASSMKGAHTGELFF
abundance: .; v_gene: TRBV9; len: 15; d_gene: .; j_gene: TRBJ2-1; CDR3nt: TGTGCCAGCAGCGTAGAGGGGGGACGTTACAATGAGCAGTTCTTC; CDR3aa: CASSVEGGRYNEQFF
abundance: .; v_gene: TRBV5-1; len: 14; d_gene: .; j_gene: TRBJ1-2; CDR3nt: TGCGCCAGCAGCCCAGCAGGTACCGGCTATGGCTACACCTTC; CDR3aa: CASSPAGTGYGYTF
abundance: .; v_gene: TRBV28; len: 14; d_gene: TRBD1; j_gene: TRBJ1-2; CDR3nt: TGTGCCAGCAGTGAACCGACAGGGGGCGACGGCTACACCTTC; CDR3aa: CASSEPTGGDGYTF
abundance: .; v_gene: TRBV28; len: 15; d_gene: TRBD1; j_gene: TRBJ1-5; CDR3nt: TGTGCCAGCAGTTTATCGACAGGGACCCATCAGCCCCAGCATTTT; CDR3aa: CASSLSTGTHQPQHF